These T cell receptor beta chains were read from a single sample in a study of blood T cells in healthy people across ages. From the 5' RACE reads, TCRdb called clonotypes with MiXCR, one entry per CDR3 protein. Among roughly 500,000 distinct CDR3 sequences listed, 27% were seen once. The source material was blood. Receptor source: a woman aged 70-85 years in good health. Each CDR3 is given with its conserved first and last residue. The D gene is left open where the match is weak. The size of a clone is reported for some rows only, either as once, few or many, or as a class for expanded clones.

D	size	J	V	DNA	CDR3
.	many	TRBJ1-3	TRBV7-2	TGTGCCAGCAGCTTCAACTCTGGAAACACCATATATTTT	CASSFNSGNTIYF
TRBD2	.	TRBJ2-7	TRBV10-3	TGTGCCATCAAGCGGACTAGCGGTCCCTACGAGCAGTACTTC	CAIKRTSGPYEQYF
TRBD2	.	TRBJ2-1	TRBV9	TGTGCCAGCACCGCTGGGGGACTAGCGGATAATGAGCAGTTCTTC	CASTAGGLADNEQFF
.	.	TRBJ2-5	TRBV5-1	TGCGCCAGCAGCTCCATACCGAACTCGCAAGAGACCCAGTACTTC	CASSSIPNSQETQYF
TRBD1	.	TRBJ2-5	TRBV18	TGTGCCAGCTCACCGGGATTAGGGGGCGAAGAGACCCAGTACTTC	CASSPGLGGEETQYF
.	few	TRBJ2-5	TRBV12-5	TGTGCTAGTGCCGACCGGGGGAGAGAGACCCAGTACTTC	CASADRGRETQYF
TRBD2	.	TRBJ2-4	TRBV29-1	TGCAGCGTTGAAGGACTAGCGGGGCCGCTAGCCAAAAACATTCAGTACTTC	CSVEGLAGPLAKNIQYF
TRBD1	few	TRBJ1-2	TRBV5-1	TGCGCCAGCAGCTTTTATGAGGGGGCGGACGGCTACACCTTC	CASSFYEGADGYTF
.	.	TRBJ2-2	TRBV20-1	TGCAGTGCTAGAGATTCGGTGACAGGACGGGCCGGGGAGCTGTTTTTT	CSARDSVTGRAGELFF
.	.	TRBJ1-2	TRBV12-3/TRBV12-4	TGTGCCAGCAGTTATAAGGGGGTTGGGTATGGCTACACCTTC	CASSYKGVGYGYTF
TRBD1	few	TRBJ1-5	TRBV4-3	TGCGCCAGCAGCCAAGTCGCTCAGGGGGGTCAGCCCCAGCATTTT	CASSQVAQGGQPQHF
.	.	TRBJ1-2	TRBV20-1	TGCAGTGCGAGGAACAGCTATGGCTACACCTTC	CSARNSYGYTF
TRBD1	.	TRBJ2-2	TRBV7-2	TGTGCCAGCAGCCTAAGGAGGGTACAGGGGGCCGGGGAGCTGTTTTTT	CASSLRRVQGAGELFF
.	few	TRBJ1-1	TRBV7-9	TGTGCCAGCAGCATCGGGGGCACTGAAGCTTTCTTT	CASSIGGTEAFF
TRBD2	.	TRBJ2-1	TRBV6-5	TGTGCCAGCAGTTACTCGAGGCGGGGGGTCAATGAGCAGTTCTTC	CASSYSRRGVNEQFF
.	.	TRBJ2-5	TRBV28	TGTGCCAGCAGTTCCGTAACCCAGTACTTC	CASSSVTQYF
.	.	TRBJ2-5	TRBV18	TGTGCCAGCTCACCACCGGCTGTCACACACACGGGCGCTGAGCAGTACTTC	CASSPPAVTHTGAEQYF
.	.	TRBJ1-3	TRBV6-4	TGTGCCAGCAGTGAGGTGGCTGGAAACACCATATATTTT	CASSEVAGNTIYF
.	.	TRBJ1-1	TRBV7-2	TGTGCCAGCAGCTTAGCGCAGGGGAGTAGGACTGAAGCTTTCTTT	CASSLAQGSRTEAFF
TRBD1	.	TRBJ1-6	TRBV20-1	TGCAGTGCTACGGACAGGACTAATTCACCCCTCCACTTT	CSATDRTNSPLHF
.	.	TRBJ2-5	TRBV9	TGTGCCAGCAGCCCAAGAGACCGGAAGACCCAGTACTTC	CASSPRDRKTQYF
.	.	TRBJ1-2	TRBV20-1	TGCAGTGCTCCTAAAAAGACCGGTAACTATGGCTACACCTTC	CSAPKKTGNYGYTF
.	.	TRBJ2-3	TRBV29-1	TGCAGCGTTGAGAGGGCTCTAGAAGATACGCAGTATTTT	CSVERALEDTQYF
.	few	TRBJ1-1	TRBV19	TGTGCCAGTAGGCAACCTCAAGGGTACACTGAAGCTTTCTTT	CASRQPQGYTEAFF
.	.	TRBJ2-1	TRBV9	TGTGCCAGCAGCGTAGAGGGGGGATTATACAATGAGCAGTTCTTC	CASSVEGGLYNEQFF
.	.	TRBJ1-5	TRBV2	TGTGCCAGCAGTGAAGGGACCGGGCCCCAGCATTTT	CASSEGTGPQHF
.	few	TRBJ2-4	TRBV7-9	TGTGCCAGCAGCTTAGTTCAGGTATCAGCCAAAAACATTCAGTACTTC	CASSLVQVSAKNIQYF
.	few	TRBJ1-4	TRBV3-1	TGTGCCAGCGGCCGTAGCTTTGGGACGGGGGAAAAACTGTTTTTT	CASGRSFGTGEKLFF
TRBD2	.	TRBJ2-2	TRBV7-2	TGTGCCAGCAGCCTTAGCGGGGGATATGCCGGGGAGCTGTTTTTT	CASSLSGGYAGELFF
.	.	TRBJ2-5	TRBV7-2	TGTGCCAGCAGCCTCCGACCGCAGCCACAAGAGACCCAGTACTTC	CASSLRPQPQETQYF
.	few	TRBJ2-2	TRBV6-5	TGTGCCAGCAGGATACAGGGCGCCGGGGAGCTGTTTTTT	CASRIQGAGELFF
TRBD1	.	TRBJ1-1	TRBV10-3	TGTGCCATCAGTGAGGGACAGGGGCTTTCTAAAGCTTTCTTT	CAISEGQGLSKAFF
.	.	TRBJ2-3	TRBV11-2	TGTGCCAGCAGCAGCTTAGCGGATGACACAGATACGCAGTATTTT	CASSSLADDTDTQYF
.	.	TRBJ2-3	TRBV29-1	TGCAGCGTTGGAACTAGGGTCACAGATACGCAGTATTTT	CSVGTRVTDTQYF
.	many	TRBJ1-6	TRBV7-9	TGTGCCAGCACCCCTGCAGGGCTATCACCCCTCCACTTT	CASTPAGLSPLHF
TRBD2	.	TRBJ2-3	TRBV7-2	TGTGCCAGCCGCCGCGGGGGGGCTGTCGATACGCAGTATTTT	CASRRGGAVDTQYF
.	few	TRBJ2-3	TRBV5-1	TGCGCCAGCAGCGCCACAGCTCACACAGATACGCAGTATTTT	CASSATAHTDTQYF
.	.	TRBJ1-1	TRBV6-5	TGTGCCAGCAGTTACAGTCCAGTCATGAACACTGAAGCTTTCTTT	CASSYSPVMNTEAFF
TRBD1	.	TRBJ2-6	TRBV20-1	TGCAGTGCCTATGGGACAGGGGCCTCTGGGGCCAACGTCCTGACTTTC	CSAYGTGASGANVLTF
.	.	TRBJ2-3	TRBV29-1	TGCAGCGTTGAAGAACGGGCAGATACGCAGTATTTT	CSVEERADTQYF
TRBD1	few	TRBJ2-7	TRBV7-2	TGTGCCAGCAGCTTAGGGAGACAGGGTGAGGGGTACGAGCAGTACTTC	CASSLGRQGEGYEQYF
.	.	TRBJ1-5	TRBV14	TGTGCCAGCAGCCCGAGGGGGTGGAAGAGAGGGAATCAGCCCCAGCATTTT	CASSPRGWKRGNQPQHF
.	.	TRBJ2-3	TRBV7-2	TGTGCCAGCAGCCAAAGGGCCTCGACTTTCAGCACAGATACGCCGTATTTT	CASSQRASTFSTDTPYF
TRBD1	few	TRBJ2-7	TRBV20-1	TGCAGTGCTAGGACAGGGAGCTACGAGCAGTACTTC	CSARTGSYEQYF
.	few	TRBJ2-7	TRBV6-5	TGTGCCAGCAGTACGAACTCCTACGAGCAGTACTTC	CASSTNSYEQYF
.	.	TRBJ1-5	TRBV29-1	TGCAGCGTTGCAGATGGCCATCGAAATCAGCCCCAGCATTTT	CSVADGHRNQPQHF
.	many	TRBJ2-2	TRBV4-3	TGCGCCAGCAGCCAACAATTAGGGGCGAACACCGGGGAGCTGTTTTTT	CASSQQLGANTGELFF
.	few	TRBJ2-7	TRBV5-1	TGCGCCAGCAGCTCAACCGGGGCCAGGGAAGAGCACTTC	CASSSTGAREEHF
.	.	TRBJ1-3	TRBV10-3	TGTGCCATCAGTGGTACGACAGGAAACACCATATATTTT	CAISGTTGNTIYF
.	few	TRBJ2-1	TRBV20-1	TGCAGCGCGGAGGGTGGACAGTTACTAATGGAGTTCTTC	CSAEGGQLLMEFF
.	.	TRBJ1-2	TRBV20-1	TGCAGTGCTAGAGGCCTCAATTCAGGACGGGCTAACTATGGCTACACCTTC	CSARGLNSGRANYGYTF
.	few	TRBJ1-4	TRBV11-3	TGTGCCAGCAGCTTAGAAAGTGAAAAACTGTTTTTT	CASSLESEKLFF
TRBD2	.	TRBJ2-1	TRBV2	TGTGCCAGGGATCTAATTAGCGGGGGGTTGAATGAGCAGTTCTTC	CARDLISGGLNEQFF